This T cell receptor (beta chain) was sequenced for a study of T cells in Graves' hyperthyroidism and ophthalmopathy. Study conclusions and caveats: Ophthalmopathy stood apart from stable hyperthyroidism in a 13 V-J model.

This CDR3 has 14 residues. Looked up from germline, CDR1 is SGHAT and CDR2 is FQNNGV. The V and J ends lost 6 bases and 4 bases respectively, with 13 bases between them. The investigators amplified TCR beta CDR3 regions from RNA transcripts. RT-PCR in the first round (using the HTBI primer set) targeted the TCR CDR3. TCRdb re-analysed the multiplex PCR reads in MiXCR, keeping a single row per CDR3 protein. The repertoire holds roughly 290,000 distinct CDR3 sequences, around 15% seen once, with over 50% in the top ten. This clonotype showed up many times. Its antigen remains unknown. Each diagnosis drew on symptoms, thyroxine, TRAb, thyroid ultrasound and orbital computed tomography findings.

This TCR was recovered from a woman aged 60-75 years with Graves' ophthalmopathy. The gene calls are TRBV11-2 and TRBJ2-1; D may be TRBD2 (6 bases). Sequences were obtained from blood. CDR3 residues: CASSPGLQYNEQFF. CDR3 DNA sequence: TGTGCCAGCAGTCCGGGACTGCAATACAATGAGCAGTTCTTC. The complete variable domain, with remaining parts taken from reference TRBV11-2 and TRBJ2-1, reads EAGVAQSPRYKIIEKRQSVAFWCNPISGHATLYWYQQILGQGPKLLIQFQNNGVVDDSQLPKDRFSAERLKGVDSTLKIQPAKLEDSAVYLCASSPGLQYNEQFFGPGTRLTVL.